This T cell receptor beta chain was found in a study of a mutant IDH1 vaccine in newly diagnosed glioma. Concerning this clone: Its antigen remains unidentified.

The time point here: week 35, safety follow-up. It was 300 ug of mutant IDH1 20-mer peptide that made up each vaccine dose, given with topical imiquimod. TCRdb keeps only in-frame clones here, not all; method: immunoSEQ multiplex PCR. The sample holds about 56,000 clones, less than 90% seen once. The sample in question was PBMCs, obtained from a glioma patient whose treatment included an IDH1 peptide vaccine. This clonotype was obtained from a man in his forties with glioma.

Here the CDR3 reads CASSSYETVGQFF. CDR3 coding DNA: TGTGCCAGCAGCTCCTACGAGACTGTTGGGCAGTTCTTC. The chain couples TRBV7-9 to TRBJ2-1, with D hard to call. Between the trimmed V and J ends, which lost 4 bases and 12 bases, there was a span of 16 bases. The CDR3 extends over 13 amino acids. CDR1 and CDR2 from the germline V gene are SEHNR and FQNEAQ (reference sequence).